The 26 T cell receptor beta chains in this list originate from one sample, sequenced in a study of CD4 T cells in relation to SARS-CoV-2 and coronaviruses. These receptors' antigens are unknown. CD4+ T cells from unexposed donors were obtained before the COVID-19 pandemic (2011-2018). Isolation of CD4+ T cells took place after approximately 10 days in culture. The method was immunoSEQ multiplex PCR; TCRdb's version includes in-frame clones alone and lacks a portion of them. Of tens of thousands of clones in the sample, about 79% were seen once. Sequencing was carried out using CD4+ T cells from PBMCs, cultured in vitro. These receptor sequences come from a human donor in good health.

The V gene is TRBV29-1, the J gene TRBJ2-5, with TRBD2 as a possible D gene (5 bases). CDR1 is SQVTM, CDR2 ANQGSEA, per germline. V was trimmed by 5 bases and J by 0 bases, leaving 16 bases between them. This CDR3 comprises 15 residues. CDR3 sequence reads: CSVNRGGWDQETQYF. The CDR3 nucleotides read TGCAGCGTTAATCGTGGAGGTTGGGACCAAGAGACCCAGTACTTC.

The chain carries TRBV7-6 and TRBJ2-1; D perhaps matches TRBD2 (6 bases). The V end lost 3 bases, the J end lost 8 bases, and 20 bases lay between the germline ends. The CDR3 loop spans 16 amino acids. Germline loops: CDR1 SGHVS, CDR2 FNYEAQ. This CDR3 reads CASSFPLGAGGDEQFF. CDR3 nucleotides: TGTGCCAGCAGCTTCCCCCTAGGAGCCGGAGGGGATGAGCAGTTCTTC.

The chain links TRBV11-3 to TRBJ2-7, with D unresolved. The germline CDR1 and CDR2 sequences are SGHNT and YENEEA. The CDR3 covers 14 residues. V was pared by 1 base and J by 0 bases, with 7 bases between. Written as DNA, the CDR3 is TGTGCCAGCAGCTTAGGGGCGGACTCCTACGAGCAGTACTTC. Encoded protein: CASSLGADSYEQYF. The full variable domain, in which reference TRBV11-3 and TRBJ2-7 provide the parts outside the CDR3, is EAGVVQSPRYKIIEKKQPVAFWCNPISGHNTLYWYLQNLGQGPELLIRYENEEAVDDSQLPKDRFSAERLKGVDSTLKIQPAELGDSAVYLCASSLGADSYEQYFGPGTRLTVT.

The chain has TRBV28 and TRBJ1-6; 9 nucleotides match TRBD1. The CDR3 sequence is 17 residues long. From germline, CDR1 is MDHEN and CDR2 SYDVKM. Losses at the gene ends were 7 bases for V and 7 bases for J; bases not matched to a gene: 14. This CDR3 is CASNTPGGQGDNSPLHF. DNA for the CDR3: TGTGCCAGCAACACACCCGGGGGACAGGGTGACAATTCACCCCTCCACTTT. The variable domain in full, with the rest retrieved from reference TRBV28 and TRBJ1-6, is DVKVTQSSRYLVKRTGEKVFLECVQDMDHENMFWYRQDPGLGLRLIYFSYDVKMKEKGDIPEGYSVSREKKERFSLILESASTNQTSMYLCASNTPGGQGDNSPLHFGNGTRLTVT.

The chain combines TRBV30 with TRBJ2-7, with D tentatively TRBD2 (6 bases). In germline, CDR1 is GTSNPN, CDR2 SVGIG (reference sequence). The CDR3 spans 13 residues. V shed 7 bases and J shed 0 bases, with 13 bases lying between them. The CDR3 nucleotides are TGTGCCTTCGGGGCAGCGGGCTCCTACGAGCAGTACTTC. Its protein product is CAFGAAGSYEQYF.

The chain is built from TRBV2 and TRBJ2-3; D is unclear. Germline V gives CDR1 SNHLY, CDR2 FYNNEI. The CDR3 length is 14 residues. V dropped 2 bases and J dropped 3 bases, with 9 bases sitting between them. The CDR3 loop reads CASSEWVPTDTQYF. CDR3 coding DNA: TGTGCCAGCAGTGAATGGGTTCCAACAGATACGCAGTATTTT.

The chain uses TRBV19 and TRBJ2-6; no firm D call. This CDR3 region has 12 residues. Trimming removed 7 bases from V and 3 bases from J, with 4 bases in between. Germline CDR1 reads LNHDA; CDR2 reads SQIVND (reference sequence). CDR3 region: CASTGGANVLTF. CDR3 in DNA: TGTGCCAGTACAGGTGGGGCCAACGTCCTGACTTTC.

This clone occurred once. The rearrangement links TRBV10-2 to TRBJ2-7; TRBD1 is a possible D gene (5 bases). Germline lookup yields CDR1 WSHSY and CDR2 SAAADI. This CDR3 comprises 12 residues. Trimming removed 0 bases at V and 7 bases at J, with 7 bases between. CDR3 residues: CASSESRGEQYF. For the CDR3, the DNA is TGCGCCAGCAGTGAGTCAAGGGGTGAGCAGTACTTC.

V gene TRBV10-3 combines with J gene TRBJ2-3; no definite D call. CDR3 length equals 13 residues. From germline, CDR1 is ENHRY and CDR2 SYGVKD. Trimming pared 6 bases from V and 5 bases from J, leaving 12 bases between. In nucleotides, the CDR3 is TGTGCCATCAGCCCTTTCAAAATAGATACGCAGTATTTT. It codes for CAISPFKIDTQYF.

The rearrangement joins TRBV2 to TRBJ2-7; possible D gene TRBD2, 6 bases. Trimming cost V 8 bases and J 5 bases, with 31 bases left between them. This CDR3 has 18 residues. Germline V lookup: CDR1 SNHLY, CDR2 FYNNEI. Here the CDR3 reads CASRSPSLRDGRNHEQYF. CDR3 DNA sequence: TGTGCCAGCCGTTCCCCTTCCCTCAGGGACGGGAGAAACCACGAGCAGTACTTC.

This clone has only a few counts. The gene calls are TRBV5-5 and TRBJ1-2; no clear D. Germline CDR1 and CDR2: SGHKS and YYEKEE (reference sequence). This CDR3 region has 11 residues. Trimming cost V 6 bases and J 1 base, with 4 bases left between them. CDR3 sequence reads: CASTLNYGYTF. The CDR3 nucleotides read TGTGCCAGCACGCTTAACTATGGCTACACCTTC. Full variable domain (rest looked up from reference TRBV5-5 and TRBJ1-2): DAGVTQSPTHLIKTRGQQVTLRCSPISGHKSVSWYQQVLGQGPQFIFQYYEKEERGRGNFPDRFSARQFPNYSSELNVNALLLGDSALYLCASTLNYGYTFGSGTRLTVV.

The chain carries TRBV2 and TRBJ1-3, with 7 nucleotides matching TRBD1. The CDR3 length is 16 residues. V gave up 5 bases and J gave up 0 bases; unmatched junction bases: 7. The V gene's germline CDR1 is SNHLY and CDR2 FYNNEI. Written as DNA, the CDR3 is TGTGCCAGCAGTCTCCGGGACAGATCCTCTGGAAACACCATATATTTT. This sequence encodes CASSLRDRSSGNTIYF.

This clone has just a few counts. The V call is TRBV7-9, the J call TRBJ1-3; no reliable D call. Trimming removed 8 bases at V and 1 base at J, with 9 bases between. The CDR3 sequence is 13 residues long. The V gene's germline CDR1 is SEHNR and CDR2 FQNEAQ (reference sequence). The CDR3 here is CASLLLSGNTIYF. The DNA of the CDR3 is TGTGCCAGCCTACTTTTATCTGGAAACACCATATATTTT.

By its share, this clone is large. The chain is built from TRBV28 and TRBJ2-2, with TRBD2 identical over 14 bases. Germline CDR1 and CDR2: MDHEN and SYDVKM. This CDR3 comprises 17 residues. Germline trimming cut 4 bases from V and 8 bases from J; bases unmatched to any gene: 9. In DNA, the CDR3 is TGTGCCAGCAGTTCCCTGGGACTAGCGGGGGTCGTGGGGGAGCTGTTTTTT. Its translation: CASSSLGLAGVVGELFF.

This chain joins TRBV12-3 or TRBV12-4 and TRBJ1-2; D unresolved. The CDR3 extends over 13 amino acids. Trimming pared 0 bases from V and 8 bases from J, leaving 10 bases between. CDR3 sequence: CASSLASQDGYTF. CDR3 DNA sequence: TGTGCCAGCAGTTTAGCGTCGCAGGACGGCTACACCTTC.

The rearrangement links TRBV2 to TRBJ2-3; 8 nucleotides match TRBD2. CDR1 is SNHLY, CDR2 FYNNEI, per germline. This CDR3 spans 15 amino acids. With V trimmed by 5 bases and J by 0 bases, 4 bases remained unmatched. The chain's CDR3 is CASSSSGLSTDTQYF. The DNA for the CDR3 is TGTGCCAGCAGTTCTAGCGGGCTCAGCACAGATACGCAGTATTTT.

V usage is TRBV12-3 or TRBV12-4 and J usage is TRBJ1-1; tentatively, D is TRBD1 (5 bases). The CDR3 is 13 amino acids. V was clipped by 4 bases and J by 3 bases, with 9 bases between them. CDR3 in DNA: TGTGCCAGCAGTTCAGGGACGCACACTGAAGCTTTCTTT. Translating it yields CASSSGTHTEAFF.

The chain recombines TRBV4-1 with TRBJ1-3; unclear D gene. The CDR3 length is 17 residues. The V gene lost 0 bases and the J gene lost 0 bases, with 12 bases spanning the gap. The V gene's germline CDR1 is MGHRA and CDR2 YSYEKL. CDR3 sequence (DNA): TGCGCCAGCAGCCAAGATCGCACACCCCTCTCTGGAAACACCATATATTTT. Translated, it gives CASSQDRTPLSGNTIYF.

This clone occurred a few times. The chain employs TRBV2 and TRBJ1-2; unclear D gene. In germline, CDR1 is SNHLY, CDR2 FYNNEI. This CDR3 is built from 14 residues. Trimming removed 7 bases at V and 4 bases at J, with 16 bases between. CDR3 sequence (DNA): TGTGCCAGCACCCGGACTCTCTGGTCCTATGGCTACACCTTC. It translates to CASTRTLWSYGYTF.

This chain connects TRBV11-3 to TRBJ2-2; TRBD2 might be the D (6 bases). Trimming pared 2 bases from V and 7 bases from J, leaving 14 bases between. The CDR3 is 15 residues long. Germline V gene data show CDR1 as SGHNT and CDR2 as YENEEA. The CDR3: CASSLKTAGGGELFF. In DNA, the CDR3 is TGTGCCAGCAGCTTAAAAACGGCCGGGGGCGGGGAGCTGTTTTTT.

J is TRBJ2-1 and V is TRBV10-1; D gene ambiguous. V lost 8 bases and J 5 bases, leaving 10 bases between the germline ends. The CDR3 has 12 residues. In germline, CDR1 is WNHNN, CDR2 SYGVQD (reference sequence). The CDR3 DNA sequence: TGCGCCAGCCTCGCCCCGAACAATGAGCAGTTCTTC. It specifies CASLAPNNEQFF.

V gene TRBV4-1 combines with J gene TRBJ1-4, with D hard to call. Between the trimmed V and J ends, which lost 8 bases and 4 bases, there was a span of 11 bases. Germline-derived CDR1 and CDR2 are MGHRA and YSYEKL. The CDR3 is 13 residues long. CDR3 loop: CASSTVLNEKLFF. CDR3 nucleotide sequence: TGCGCCAGCTCGACGGTACTTAATGAAAAACTGTTTTTT.

CDR3 sequence (DNA): TGTGCCAGCAGCAGCCTCATAGCGGGGGGGCGTAACATTCAGTACTTC. Translated: CASSSLIAGGRNIQYF. The chain carries TRBV7-2 and TRBJ2-4; TRBD2 agrees at 11 bases. V was pared by 5 bases and J by 7 bases, with 10 bases of the junction left unmatched. In germline, CDR1 is SGHTA, CDR2 FQGNSA. This CDR3 spans 16 amino acids.

The chain has TRBV14 and TRBJ2-3; D may be TRBD2 (7 bases). This CDR3 has 14 amino acids. V shed 4 bases and J shed 1 base, with 9 bases lying between them. Germline lookup yields CDR1 SGHDN and CDR2 FVKESK. For the CDR3, the DNA is TGTGCCAGCAGCCGGGGGGGCGGCACAGATACGCAGTATTTT. Protein product: CASSRGGGTDTQYF.

The CDR3 DNA reads TGTGCCAGCAGTGATACGGCGGCTAGCGGGGGGACATCAGGGACCCAGTACTTC. Its translation: CASSDTAASGGTSGTQYF. J is TRBJ2-5 and V is TRBV6-1; 11 bases are a match to TRBD2. The CDR3 totals 18 residues. CDR1 is MNHNS and CDR2 is SASEGT in the germline V gene. V was clipped by 3 bases and J by 7 bases; unmatched bases: 16.

This rearrangement joins TRBV5-1 to TRBJ1-4; D remains ambiguous. The CDR3 covers 14 residues. CDR1 is SGHRS and CDR2 is YFSETQ in the germline V gene. Between the trimmed V and J ends, which lost 5 bases and 3 bases, there was a span of 11 bases. The CDR3 here is CASRIGDSNEKLFF. Written as DNA, the CDR3 is TGCGCCAGCAGGATAGGAGACTCTAATGAAAAACTGTTTTTT.